These 21 T cell receptor beta chains share one sample of origin, sequenced in a study of blood T cell repertoires in COVID-19. The data were produced by immunoSEQ multiplex PCR, yet TCRdb's version contains in-frame clones alone and is incomplete. The sample carries about 150,000 clones, approximately 80% recorded once. Sequenced sample: PBMCs or T cells enriched from blood (not recorded which). The receptors come from a woman aged 40 to 49 who had recovered from COVID-19.

By proportion, this clone is large (0.1 to 1%). This sequence joins TRBV7-9 and TRBJ2-2, with D uncertain. Trimming left V 3 bases short and J 5 bases short, with 4 bases between. The CDR3 has 12 amino acids. Germline CDR1 SEHNR, CDR2 FQNEAQ (reference sequence). The CDR3 DNA is TGTGCCAGCAGCTTTATTACCGGGGAGCTGTTTTTT. It yields the protein CASSFITGELFF.

This chain links TRBV9 with TRBJ1-2; 8 bases are shared with TRBD1. This CDR3 has 13 residues. Germline V lookup: CDR1 SGDLS, CDR2 YYNGEE. J was trimmed by 10 bases and V by 3 bases; bases with no gene match: 8. The DNA for the CDR3 is TGTGCCAGCAGCGCTATGACAGGGGTCGACTACACCTTC. Its protein is CASSAMTGVDYTF.

V gene TRBV4-1 combines with J gene TRBJ2-2; no definite D call. Germline V gene sequence: CDR1 MGHRA, CDR2 YSYEKL. V was cut by 3 bases and J by 0 bases, with 5 bases left in between. The CDR3 has 14 residues. CDR3 sequence reads: CASSQYTNTGELFF. The CDR3 nucleotides are TGCGCCAGCAGCCAGTACACGAACACCGGGGAGCTGTTTTTT.

This rearrangement joins TRBV4-1 to TRBJ1-1; D unclear. This CDR3 contains 17 residues. Looked up from germline, CDR1 is MGHRA and CDR2 is YSYEKL. V dropped 5 bases and J dropped 2 bases, with 21 bases sitting between them. The CDR3 DNA reads as TGCGCCAGCAGCTTCAGAGCGGGGAGGCGGCACAACACTGAAGCTTTCTTT. This encodes CASSFRAGRRHNTEAFF.

The chain links TRBV2 to TRBJ2-2; 7 positions agree with TRBD1. The germline V gene encodes CDR1 SNHLY and CDR2 FYNNEI. V shed 5 bases and J 0 bases; nucleotides not matched to a gene: 9. The CDR3 covers 17 residues. The CDR3 DNA reads as TGTGCCAGCAGTTCCGGGACAGTGAAAGCGAACACCGGGGAGCTGTTTTTT. Amino acids: CASSSGTVKANTGELFF.

This sequence joins TRBV5-1 and TRBJ2-2, with unresolved D. Trimming shortened V by 0 bases and J by 6 bases, and 18 bases separated the two germline ends. Germline CDR1 is SGHRS and CDR2 is YFSETQ. This CDR3 contains 17 residues. The CDR3 nucleotides read TGCGCCAGCAGCTTGGAGGTGCTCCAGAGCGTCGCCGGGGAGCTGTTTTTT. It specifies CASSLEVLQSVAGELFF.

This clone has more than one count but fewer than ten. CDR3 amino acids: CSVQGLAGVEQYF. The CDR3 nucleotides are TGCAGCGTTCAAGGACTAGCGGGAGTTGAGCAGTACTTC. The V gene is TRBV29-1, the J gene TRBJ2-7; 13 bases fit TRBD2. Germline V gives CDR1 SQVTM, CDR2 ANQGSEA. This CDR3 region has 13 residues. Trimming took 5 bases from V and 7 from J; bases not matched to a gene: 5.

This CDR3 is CASSRGGQNTGELFF. The CDR3 coding sequence is TGCGCCAGCAGCCGGGGAGGGCAGAACACCGGGGAGCTGTTTTTT. The gene calls are TRBV5-1 and TRBJ2-2; 7 bases are shared with TRBD2. CDR1 SGHRS and CDR2 YFSETQ come from the germline V gene. The CDR3 runs 15 residues. The J segment lost 1 base and the V segment lost 4 bases, leaving 4 bases of the junction unmatched.

The chain links TRBV7-9 to TRBJ1-5, with 9 bases aligning to TRBD1. Germline CDR1 SEHNR, CDR2 FQNEAQ (reference sequence). The CDR3 is 15 amino acids. The J segment lost 4 bases and the V segment lost 1 base, leaving 2 bases of the junction unmatched. CDR3 residues: CASSLGGTGNQPQHF. CDR3 nucleotides: TGTGCCAGCAGCTTAGGCGGGACAGGGAATCAGCCCCAGCATTTT.

DNA for the CDR3: TGCAGCGGCGGGGCTGGGACGAACACTGAAGCTTTCTTT. As protein: CSGGAGTNTEAFF. The chain recombines TRBV29-1 with TRBJ1-1, with D tentatively TRBD1 (5 bases). The germline gives CDR1 SQVTM, CDR2 ANQGSEA. V dropped 7 bases and J dropped 1 base, with 13 bases sitting between them. The CDR3 has 13 residues.

Written as DNA, the CDR3 is TGTGCCAGCAGTGAACCGATAGCGGCAGAGCAGTTCTTC. Amino acids: CASSEPIAAEQFF. The rearrangement links TRBV6-1 to TRBJ2-1; D might be TRBD2 (6 bases). Between the trimmed V and J ends, which lost 2 bases and 10 bases, there was a span of 12 bases. Germline lookup yields CDR1 MNHNS and CDR2 SASEGT. The CDR3 spans 13 residues.

The rearrangement links TRBV5-4 to TRBJ2-1; TRBD1 matches at 10 bases. Germline CDR1 reads SGHNT; CDR2 reads YYREEE (reference sequence). Losses at the gene ends were 3 bases for V and 8 bases for J; bases not matched to a gene: 8. The CDR3 runs 15 residues. The CDR3 sequence: CASSSRDRGGHEQFF. The DNA of the CDR3 is TGTGCCAGCAGCTCCCGGGACAGGGGTGGCCATGAGCAGTTCTTC.

This clone came up once. The chain links TRBV11-2 to TRBJ2-1; 10 bases agree with TRBD2. With 7 bases clipped from V and 4 bases from J, the junction kept 13 bases outside the gene matches. This CDR3 has 17 residues. Germline CDR1 SGHAT, CDR2 FQNNGV. CDR3 DNA: TGTGCCAGCATTAACCCAGCGGGGGGGAGCCGATACAATGAGCAGTTCTTC. It translates to CASINPAGGSRYNEQFF.

The genes are TRBV7-2 and TRBJ2-1; 8 nucleotides line up with TRBD2. The ends lost 3 bases at V and 12 bases at J; junction bases unmatched: 7. Germline V gene data show CDR1 as SGHTA and CDR2 as FQGNSA. The CDR3 totals 13 residues. The CDR3 loop reads CASSLSGGDAQFF. The CDR3 DNA reads as TGTGCCAGCAGCTTGAGCGGGGGAGACGCGCAGTTCTTC.

The V gene is TRBV18, the J gene TRBJ1-4, with D unresolved. Germline-derived CDR1 and CDR2 are KGHSH and LQKENI. The V and J ends lost 4 bases and 7 bases respectively, with 13 bases between them. The CDR3 is 14 amino acids. The CDR3 protein is CASSLPGEFEKLFF. The CDR3 DNA reads as TGTGCCAGCTCACTCCCAGGCGAATTTGAAAAACTGTTTTTT. The full variable domain, completed using reference TRBV18 and TRBJ1-4, is NAGVMQNPRHLVRRRGQEARLRCSPMKGHSHVYWYRQLPEEGLKFMVYLQKENIIDESGMPKERFSAEFPKEGPSILRIQQVVRGDSAAYFCASSLPGEFEKLFFGSGTQLSVL.

This chain connects TRBV28 to TRBJ2-1; 10 bases fit TRBD2. V lost 6 bases and J lost 6; bases outside the gene matches: 8. The CDR3 runs to 15 residues. Germline CDR1 reads MDHEN; CDR2 reads SYDVKM. CDR3 nucleotide sequence: TGTGCCAGCAGCTTTAGACTAGCGGGCAGCAATGAGCAGTTCTTC. This codes for CASSFRLAGSNEQFF.

By proportion, this clone is medium-sized. This sequence joins TRBV6-1 and TRBJ2-2; TRBD1 aligns across 7 bases. This CDR3 region has 14 residues. The germline CDR1 and CDR2 sequences are MNHNS and SASEGT. V lost 2 bases to trimming and J lost 3 bases; unmatched junction nucleotides: 0. The CDR3 loop reads CASSEQGDTGELFF. The DNA of the CDR3 is TGTGCCAGCAGTGAACAGGGGGACACCGGGGAGCTGTTTTTT.

The J gene is TRBJ1-1, the V gene TRBV19; TRBD1 agrees at 8 bases. After removal of 6 bases from V and 6 bases from J, the junction contained 9 bases not matched to a gene. From germline, CDR1 is LNHDA and CDR2 SQIVND (reference sequence). This CDR3 has 14 residues. The CDR3 reads CASRATGEAAEAFF. For the CDR3, the DNA is TGTGCCAGTAGAGCGACAGGGGAAGCGGCTGAAGCTTTCTTT.

The chain has TRBV7-9 and TRBJ2-1; 7 bases match TRBD2. This CDR3 comprises 16 residues. The ends lost 5 bases at V and 0 bases at J; junction bases unmatched: 7. Germline V lookup: CDR1 SEHNR, CDR2 FQNEAQ (reference sequence). CDR3 residues: CASSPSGVSSYNEQFF. CDR3 sequence (DNA): TGTGCCAGCAGCCCCAGCGGGGTGAGCTCCTACAATGAGCAGTTCTTC.

The sample holds one count of this clone. This sequence joins TRBV19 and TRBJ2-7; 8 positions agree with TRBD1. The V gene's germline CDR1 is LNHDA and CDR2 SQIVND (reference sequence). The CDR3 runs to 15 residues. V shed 6 bases and J 6 bases; nucleotides not matched to a gene: 13. The CDR3 nucleotides are TGTGCCAGTAGCTCCGGGACAGGCGGTAAAGGCGAGCAGTACTTC. Residues: CASSSGTGGKGEQYF.

The gene calls are TRBV5-1 and TRBJ1-4; D is perhaps TRBD1 (6 bases). Trimming removed 0 bases from V and 2 bases from J, with 11 bases in between. Germline assignment: CDR1 SGHRS and CDR2 YFSETQ. CDR3 length: 16 residues. The CDR3 is CASSLAEGGTNEKLFF. For the CDR3, the DNA is TGCGCCAGCAGCTTGGCCGAGGGGGGGACTAATGAAAAACTGTTTTTT.